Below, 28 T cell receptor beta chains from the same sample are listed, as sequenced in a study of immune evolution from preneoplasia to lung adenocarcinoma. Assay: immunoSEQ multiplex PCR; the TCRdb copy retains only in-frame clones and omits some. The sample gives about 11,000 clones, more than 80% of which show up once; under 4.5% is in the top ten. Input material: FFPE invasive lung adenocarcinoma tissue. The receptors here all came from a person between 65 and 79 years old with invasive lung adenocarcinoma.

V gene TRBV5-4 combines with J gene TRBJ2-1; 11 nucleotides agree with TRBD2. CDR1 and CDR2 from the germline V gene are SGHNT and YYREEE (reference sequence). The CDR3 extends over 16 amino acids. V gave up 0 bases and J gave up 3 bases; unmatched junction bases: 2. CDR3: CASSLVSGRDYNEQFF. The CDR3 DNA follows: TGTGCCAGCAGCTTGGTTAGCGGGAGGGACTACAATGAGCAGTTCTTC.

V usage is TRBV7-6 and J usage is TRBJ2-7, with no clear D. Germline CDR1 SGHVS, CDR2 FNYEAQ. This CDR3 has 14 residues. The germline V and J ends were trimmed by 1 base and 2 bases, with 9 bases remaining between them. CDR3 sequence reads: CASSLGAGAYEQYF. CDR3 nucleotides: TGTGCCAGCAGCTTAGGGGCCGGCGCCTACGAGCAGTACTTC.

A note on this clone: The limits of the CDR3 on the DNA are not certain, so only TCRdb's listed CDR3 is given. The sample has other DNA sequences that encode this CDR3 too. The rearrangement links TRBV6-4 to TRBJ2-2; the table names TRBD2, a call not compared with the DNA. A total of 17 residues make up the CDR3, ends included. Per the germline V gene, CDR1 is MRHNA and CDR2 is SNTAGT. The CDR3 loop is CASKRLQRGAGTGELFF.

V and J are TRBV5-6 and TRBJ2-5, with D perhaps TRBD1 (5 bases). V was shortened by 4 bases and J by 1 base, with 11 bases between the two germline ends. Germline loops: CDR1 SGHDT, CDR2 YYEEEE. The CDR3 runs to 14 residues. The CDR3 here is CASSPWTSQETQYF. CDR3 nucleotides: TGTGCCAGCAGCCCCTGGACATCCCAAGAGACCCAGTACTTC.

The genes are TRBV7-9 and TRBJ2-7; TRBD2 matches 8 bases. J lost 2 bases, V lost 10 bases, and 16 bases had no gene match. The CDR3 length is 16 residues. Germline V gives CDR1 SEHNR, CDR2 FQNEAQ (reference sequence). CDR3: CATQLRAGGKPYEQYF. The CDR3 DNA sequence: TGTGCCACCCAGCTTAGGGCGGGAGGCAAACCCTACGAGCAGTACTTC.

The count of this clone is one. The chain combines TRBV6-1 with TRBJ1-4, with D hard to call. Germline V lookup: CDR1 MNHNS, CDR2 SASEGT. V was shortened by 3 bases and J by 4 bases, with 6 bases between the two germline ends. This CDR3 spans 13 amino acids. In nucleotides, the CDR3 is TGTGCCAGCAGTGACAGGATTAATGAAAAACTGTTTTTT. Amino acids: CASSDRINEKLFF.

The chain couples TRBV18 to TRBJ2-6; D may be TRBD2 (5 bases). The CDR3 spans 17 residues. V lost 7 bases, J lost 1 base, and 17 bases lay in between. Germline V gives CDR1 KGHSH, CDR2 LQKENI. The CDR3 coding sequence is TGTGCCAGCTTACCGTCGGGAAGTCTTTCTGGGGCCAACGTCCTGACTTTC. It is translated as CASLPSGSLSGANVLTF.

In nucleotides, the CDR3 is TGTGCCAGCAGCTTAGTACAGGGGAATGGCTACACCTTC. Its protein product is CASSLVQGNGYTF. The chain links TRBV7-6 to TRBJ1-2; TRBD1 agrees at 7 bases. CDR3 length: 13 residues. CDR1 is SGHVS, CDR2 FNYEAQ, per germline. The V and J ends lost 1 base and 6 bases, in that order; junction bases with no gene match: 2. The entire variable domain, with the rest obtained from reference TRBV7-6 and TRBJ1-2, is as follows: GAGVSQSPRYKVTKRGQDVALRCDPISGHVSLYWYRQALGQGPEFLTYFNYEAQQDKSGLPNDRFSAERPEGSISTLTIQRTEQRDSAMYRCASSLVQGNGYTFGSGTRLTVV.

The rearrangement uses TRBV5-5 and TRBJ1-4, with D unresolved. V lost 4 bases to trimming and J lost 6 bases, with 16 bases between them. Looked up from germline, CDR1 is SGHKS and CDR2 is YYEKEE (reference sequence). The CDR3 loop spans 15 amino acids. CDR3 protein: CASSPSPGLHEKLFF. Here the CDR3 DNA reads TGTGCCAGCAGCCCGAGCCCGGGTCTTCATGAAAAACTGTTTTTT.

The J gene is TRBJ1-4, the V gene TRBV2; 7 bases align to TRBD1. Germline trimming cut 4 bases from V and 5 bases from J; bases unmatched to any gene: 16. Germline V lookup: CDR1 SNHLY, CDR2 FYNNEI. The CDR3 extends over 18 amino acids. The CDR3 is CASSAIGIGTAQNEKLFF. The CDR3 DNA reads TGTGCCAGCAGTGCTATTGGGATTGGGACAGCACAAAATGAAAAACTGTTTTTT.

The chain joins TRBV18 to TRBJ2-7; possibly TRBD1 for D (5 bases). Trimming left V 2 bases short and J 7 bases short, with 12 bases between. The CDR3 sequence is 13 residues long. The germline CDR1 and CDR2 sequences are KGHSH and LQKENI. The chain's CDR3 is CASSPTQGSEQYF. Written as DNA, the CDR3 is TGTGCCAGCTCACCAACTCAGGGAAGTGAGCAGTACTTC.

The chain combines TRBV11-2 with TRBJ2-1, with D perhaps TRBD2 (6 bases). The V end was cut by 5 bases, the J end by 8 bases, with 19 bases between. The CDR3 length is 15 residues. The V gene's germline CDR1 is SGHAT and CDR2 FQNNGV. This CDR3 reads CASSRAWSGLDEQFF. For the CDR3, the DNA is TGTGCCAGCAGCCGAGCATGGTCGGGACTTGATGAGCAGTTCTTC.

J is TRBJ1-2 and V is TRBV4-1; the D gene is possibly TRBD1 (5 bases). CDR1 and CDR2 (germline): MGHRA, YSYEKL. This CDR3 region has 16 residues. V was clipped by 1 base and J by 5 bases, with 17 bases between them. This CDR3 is CASSQVGQAFAYGYTF. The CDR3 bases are TGCGCCAGCAGCCAAGTGGGGCAGGCTTTTGCATATGGCTACACCTTC.

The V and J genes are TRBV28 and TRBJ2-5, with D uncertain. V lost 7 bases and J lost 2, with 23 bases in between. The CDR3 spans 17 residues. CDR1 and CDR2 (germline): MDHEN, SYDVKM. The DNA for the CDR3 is TGTGCCAGCACTACCCCTCGTCTTGCATACGGTCAAGAGACCCAGTACTTC. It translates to CASTTPRLAYGQETQYF.

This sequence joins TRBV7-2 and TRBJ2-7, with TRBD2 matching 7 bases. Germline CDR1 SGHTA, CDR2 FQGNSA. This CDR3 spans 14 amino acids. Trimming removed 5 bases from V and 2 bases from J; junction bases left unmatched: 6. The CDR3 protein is CASSALAGAYEQYF. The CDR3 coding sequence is TGTGCCAGCAGCGCCCTTGCGGGGGCCTACGAGCAGTACTTC.

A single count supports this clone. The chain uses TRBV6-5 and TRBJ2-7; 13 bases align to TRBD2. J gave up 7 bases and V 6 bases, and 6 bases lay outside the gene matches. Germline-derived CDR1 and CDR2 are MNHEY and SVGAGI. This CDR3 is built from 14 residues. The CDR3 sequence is CASRPGLAGLEQYF. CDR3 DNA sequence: TGTGCCAGCAGGCCGGGACTAGCGGGATTGGAGCAGTACTTC.

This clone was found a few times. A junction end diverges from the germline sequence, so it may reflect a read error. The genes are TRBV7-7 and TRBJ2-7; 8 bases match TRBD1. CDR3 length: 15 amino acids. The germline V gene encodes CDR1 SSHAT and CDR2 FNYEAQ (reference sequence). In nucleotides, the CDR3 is TGTGCTAGCAGCATCCCAGGGGGCCTCTATTACGAGCAGTACTTC. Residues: CASSIPGGLYYEQYF. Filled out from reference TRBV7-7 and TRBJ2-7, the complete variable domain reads GAGVSQSPRYKVTKRGQDVTLRCDPISSHATLYWYQQALGQGPEFLTYFNYEAQPDKSGLPSDRFSAERPEGSISTLTIQRTEQRDSAMYRCASSIPGGLYYEQYFGPGTRLTVT.

Here the CDR3 reads CASSTSGQTEAFF. The CDR3 coding sequence is TGCGCCAGCAGCACCTCGGGACAGACTGAAGCTTTCTTT. The chain joins TRBV5-1 to TRBJ1-1; the match to TRBD1 covers 7 bases. CDR1 SGHRS and CDR2 YFSETQ come from the germline V gene. The CDR3 has 13 residues. With 4 bases clipped from V and 5 bases from J, the junction kept 5 bases outside the gene matches.

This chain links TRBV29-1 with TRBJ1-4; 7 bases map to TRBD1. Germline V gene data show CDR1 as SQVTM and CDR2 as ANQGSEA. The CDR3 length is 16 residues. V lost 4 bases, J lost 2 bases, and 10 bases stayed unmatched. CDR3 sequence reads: CSVAPGRGRTNEKLFF. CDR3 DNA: TGCAGCGTTGCCCCGGGGAGGGGGCGGACTAATGAAAAACTGTTTTTT.

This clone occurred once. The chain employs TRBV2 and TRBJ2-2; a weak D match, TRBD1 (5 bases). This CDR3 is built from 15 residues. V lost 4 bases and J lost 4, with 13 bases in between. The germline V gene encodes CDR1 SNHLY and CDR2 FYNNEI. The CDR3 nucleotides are TGTGCCAGCAGTGCAAGCGACAGTCCCACCGGGGAGCTGTTTTTT. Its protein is CASSASDSPTGELFF. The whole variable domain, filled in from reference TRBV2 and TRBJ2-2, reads EPEVTQTPSHQVTQMGQEVILRCVPISNHLYFYWYRQILGQKVEFLVSFYNNEISEKSEIFDDQFSVERPDGSNFTLKIRSTKLEDSAMYFCASSASDSPTGELFFGEGSRLTVL.

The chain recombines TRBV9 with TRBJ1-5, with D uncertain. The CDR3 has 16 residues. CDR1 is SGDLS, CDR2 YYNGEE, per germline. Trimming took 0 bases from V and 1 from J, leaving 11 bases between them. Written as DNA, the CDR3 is TGTGCCAGCAGCGTAGGGGCGGGGAGCAGCAATCAGCCCCAGCATTTT. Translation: CASSVGAGSSNQPQHF.

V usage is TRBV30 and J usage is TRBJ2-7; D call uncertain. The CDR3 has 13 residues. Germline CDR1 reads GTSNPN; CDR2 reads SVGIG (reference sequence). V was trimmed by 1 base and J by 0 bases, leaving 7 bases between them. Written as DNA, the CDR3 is TGTGCCTGGAGTGAGGGAAACTCCTACGAGCAGTACTTC. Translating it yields CAWSEGNSYEQYF. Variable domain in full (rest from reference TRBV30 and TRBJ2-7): SQTIHQWPATLVQPVGSPLSLECTVEGTSNPNLYWYRQAAGRGLQLLFYSVGIGQISSEVPQNLSASRPQDRQFILSSKKLLLSDSGFYLCAWSEGNSYEQYFGPGTRLTVT.

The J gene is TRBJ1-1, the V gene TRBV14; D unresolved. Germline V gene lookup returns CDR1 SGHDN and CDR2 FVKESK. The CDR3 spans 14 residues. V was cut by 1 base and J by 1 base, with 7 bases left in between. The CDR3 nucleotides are TGTGCCAGCAGCCAAGTCAACAGGAACACTGAAGCTTTCTTT. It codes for CASSQVNRNTEAFF.

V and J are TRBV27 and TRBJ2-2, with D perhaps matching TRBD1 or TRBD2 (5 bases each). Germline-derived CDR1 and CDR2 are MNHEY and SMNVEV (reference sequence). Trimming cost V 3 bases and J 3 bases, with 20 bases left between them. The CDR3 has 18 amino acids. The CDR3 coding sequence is TGTGCCAGCAGTTTCCGGACCCCCCGAGGGGAGTACACCGGGGAGCTGTTTTTT. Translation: CASSFRTPRGEYTGELFF.

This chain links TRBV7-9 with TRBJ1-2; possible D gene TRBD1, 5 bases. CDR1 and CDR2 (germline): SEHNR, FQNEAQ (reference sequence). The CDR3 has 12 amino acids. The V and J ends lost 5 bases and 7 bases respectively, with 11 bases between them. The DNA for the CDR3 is TGTGCCAGCAGCATCGGGGCAGTTGGCTACACCTTC. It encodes CASSIGAVGYTF.

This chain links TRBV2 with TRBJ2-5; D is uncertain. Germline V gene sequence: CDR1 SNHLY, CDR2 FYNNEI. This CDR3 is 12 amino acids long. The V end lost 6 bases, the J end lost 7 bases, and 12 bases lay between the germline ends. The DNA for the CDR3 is TGTGCCAGCAGCCCCATGGGCGGGACCCAGTACTTC. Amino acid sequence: CASSPMGGTQYF.

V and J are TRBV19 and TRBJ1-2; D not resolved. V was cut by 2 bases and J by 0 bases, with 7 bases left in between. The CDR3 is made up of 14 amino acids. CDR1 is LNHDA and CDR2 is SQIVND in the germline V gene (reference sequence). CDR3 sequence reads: CASSILGTNYGYTF. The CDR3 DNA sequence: TGTGCCAGTAGTATATTGGGAACTAACTATGGCTACACCTTC.

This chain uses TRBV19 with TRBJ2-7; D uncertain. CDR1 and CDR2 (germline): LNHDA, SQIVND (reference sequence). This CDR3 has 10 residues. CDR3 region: CAAPLYEQYF. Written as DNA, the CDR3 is TGTGCGGCCCCCTTGTACGAGCAGTACTTC.